This is a list of T cell receptor beta chains from one sample in a study of T cell changes during pregnancy in multiple sclerosis. The protocol was immunoSEQ multiplex PCR, while the TCRdb copy is restricted to in-frame clones and leaves out a portion. The table lists about 120,000 clones, 80% to 95% of them singletons. The source material was peripheral blood, sampled in the third trimester of pregnancy. These receptors were collected from a female donor with multiple sclerosis, enrolled in a pregnancy study. CDR3s include the opening cysteine and the closing phenylalanine or tryptophan. Fields, in order: clone size, D gene, J gene, V gene, CDR3 DNA, CDR3 protein. The D gene is left open where the match is weak. Rows may omit the clone size; those that give it use once, few, many or a size class.

NA,NA,TRBJ1-4,TRBV28,TGTGCCAGCAGCCCACGCCTAGCAACTAATGAAAAACTGTTTTTT,CASSPRLATNEKLFF
NA,TRBD2,TRBJ2-4,TRBV9,TGTGCCAGCAGTTCCGCTAGCGGTCCCAAAAACATTCAGTACTTC,CASSSASGPKNIQYF
NA,NA,TRBJ1-2,TRBV5-5,TGTGCCAGCAGCTTTTCTAGTGACGATTATGGCTACACCTTC,CASSFSSDDYGYTF
NA,TRBD1,TRBJ1-2,TRBV28,TGTGCCAGCAGTTCCGGGACAGGCAACGTCTATGGCTACACCTTC,CASSSGTGNVYGYTF
NA,NA,TRBJ2-3,TRBV7-7,TGTGCCAGCAGCTTATCGGCGGGGCCTAGCACAGATACGCAGTATTTT,CASSLSAGPSTDTQYF
NA,TRBD1,TRBJ1-2,TRBV7-9,TGTGCCAGCAGCCGAGCGACAGGGTTTGATGGCTACACCTTC,CASSRATGFDGYTF
NA,NA,TRBJ1-1,TRBV29-1,TGCAGCGTTGAGAGCGGGGATGGAGCTTTCTTT,CSVESGDGAFF
NA,TRBD1,TRBJ1-6,TRBV15,TGTGCCACCAGCAGTACAGGGGGCAGCTCCTATAATTCACCCCTCCACTTT,CATSSTGGSSYNSPLHF
few,TRBD1,TRBJ2-1,TRBV7-9,TGTGCCAGCAGCTGGGACAGGTCCTACAATGAGCAGTTCTTC,CASSWDRSYNEQFF
few,TRBD1,TRBJ1-2,TRBV28,TGTGCCAGCAGTTTCGGGGACAGGACCTATGGCTACACCTTC,CASSFGDRTYGYTF
NA,TRBD2,TRBJ2-1,TRBV5-4,TGTGCCAGCAGCTTTCGGGGGACTATTGAGCAGTTCTTC,CASSFRGTIEQFF
NA,NA,TRBJ2-2,TRBV18,TGTGCCAGCTCACTAACAGGGAACACCGGGGAGCTGTTTTTT,CASSLTGNTGELFF
NA,NA,TRBJ2-2,TRBV6-1,TGTGCCAGCAGGGAGACTCGTCGCGGCACCGGGGAGCTGTTTTTT,CASRETRRGTGELFF
NA,NA,TRBJ1-2,TRBV28,TGTGCCAGCAGTAGAGAAGCCTGGACAAACTATGGCTACACCTTC,CASSREAWTNYGYTF
NA,TRBD2,TRBJ2-1,TRBV4-2,TGTGCCAGCAGCCAAGATCGACTAGCGGGGGACAATGAGCAGTTCTTC,CASSQDRLAGDNEQFF
NA,NA,TRBJ1-2,TRBV27,TGTGCCAGCAGTTCCCGGGACTCTCGGGGCTACACCTTC,CASSSRDSRGYTF
NA,NA,TRBJ2-7,TRBV5-1,TGCGCCAGCAGCTTGATCGGTAGCGGAGGCTACGAGCAGTACTTC,CASSLIGSGGYEQYF
NA,TRBD1,TRBJ1-2,TRBV29-1,TGCAGCGGGGGGGACAGGGATGGCTACACCTTC,CSGGDRDGYTF
NA,TRBD1,TRBJ1-2,TRBV28,TGTGCCAGCAGTCTATTTCGACAGGGGGCTAACTATGGCTACACCTTC,CASSLFRQGANYGYTF
NA,TRBD1,TRBJ1-1,TRBV7-2,TGTGCCAGCAGCTCCGGACAGGGACGTAACACTGAAGCTTTCTTT,CASSSGQGRNTEAFF
few,TRBD1,TRBJ1-1,TRBV5-1,TGCGCCAGCAGCTTGAGTGGACAGGGTAACACTGAAGCTTTCTTT,CASSLSGQGNTEAFF
NA,NA,TRBJ2-1,TRBV28,TGTGCCAGCAGTCCAGGGGGACTCCCTACCTACAATGAGCAGTTCTTC,CASSPGGLPTYNEQFF
NA,NA,TRBJ1-1,TRBV5-4,TGTGCCAGCAGCAGCTCGCCAGGGGTGAGCACTGAAGCTTTCTTT,CASSSSPGVSTEAFF
NA,NA,TRBJ2-3,TRBV18,TGTGCCAGCTTAGACTCCGGGGGAGCAGATACGCAGTATTTT,CASLDSGGADTQYF
NA,TRBD2,TRBJ2-1,TRBV11-2,TGTGCCAGCATCCCCTCAGGGAGGGCCAGAAGAAATGAGCAGTTCTTC,CASIPSGRARRNEQFF
NA,TRBD1,TRBJ1-3,TRBV15,TGTGCCACCAGCAGAGATGGGGACAGCAGCTCTGGAAACACCATATATTTT,CATSRDGDSSSGNTIYF
NA,NA,TRBJ2-7,TRBV28,TGTGCCAGCAGTTTGGACATAATATACGAGCAGTACTTC,CASSLDIIYEQYF
NA,NA,TRBJ2-5,TRBV14,TGTGCCAGCAGCCAATTTAAGACCCAGTACTTC,CASSQFKTQYF
NA,NA,TRBJ1-5,TRBV6-1,TGTGCCAGCACCGCGCGGGGCCGGATCAATCAGCCCCAGCATTTT,CASTARGRINQPQHF
NA,NA,TRBJ1-2,TRBV18,TGTGCCAGCTCATCCGCCAGGGGCACTAACTATGGCTACACCTTC,CASSSARGTNYGYTF
NA,TRBD1,TRBJ1-5,TRBV6-5,TGTGCCAGCAGTTACGGGCAGGGGGATCAGCCCCAGCATTTT,CASSYGQGDQPQHF
NA,TRBD1,TRBJ1-1,TRBV7-9,TGTGCCAGCAGCTTAGACCCCGGGACAGGGGGTAGAGCTTTCTTT,CASSLDPGTGGRAFF
NA,NA,TRBJ2-1,TRBV2,TGTGCCAGCAGTGACCCCCTAGTGTACAATGAGCAGTTCTTC,CASSDPLVYNEQFF
NA,NA,TRBJ2-1,TRBV29-1,TGCAGCTTCCCGGGTTTAAGTGGCAATGAGCAGTTCTTC,CSFPGLSGNEQFF
NA,TRBD2,TRBJ2-3,TRBV6-6,TGTGCCAGCAGTTACTCTAGCGGGGGGCGCACAGATACGCAGTATTTT,CASSYSSGGRTDTQYF
NA,TRBD2,TRBJ2-7,TRBV7-6,TGTGCCAGCAGCTTAGTTAGCGGGGGGGCCGTATTGAACGAGCAGTACTTC,CASSLVSGGAVLNEQYF
NA,TRBD2,TRBJ2-1,TRBV7-9,TGTGCCAGCAGCTTATTGAGCGGGAGAACGAATGAGCAGTTCTTC,CASSLLSGRTNEQFF
NA,TRBD2,TRBJ2-7,TRBV9,TGTGCCAGCAGCGTCCAGACTAGCGGCTACGAGCAGTACTTC,CASSVQTSGYEQYF
NA,TRBD1,TRBJ2-7,TRBV2,TGTGCCACGGGACAGGGGTATCCCTACGAGCAGTACTTC,CATGQGYPYEQYF
NA,NA,TRBJ2-3,TRBV7-9,TGTGCCAGCAGCTTAGTTGTCACCTCGAGGGTCACAGATACGCAGTATTTT,CASSLVVTSRVTDTQYF
NA,NA,TRBJ2-7,TRBV10-3,TGTGCCATCAGTTCCCCCCGCGGGCTTTCCTACGAGCAGTACTTC,CAISSPRGLSYEQYF
NA,TRBD2,TRBJ2-2,TRBV5-4,TGTGCCAGCAGCCTGCCGGGGAGGGAAGCCGGGGAGCTGTTTTTT,CASSLPGREAGELFF
NA,TRBD1,TRBJ2-5,TRBV2,TGTGCCAGCAGTGAAGCGCTTCGGGACAGCCAAGAGACCCAGTACTTC,CASSEALRDSQETQYF
NA,NA,TRBJ2-7,TRBV27,TGTGCCAGCAGTCCTGCCGCGGCCCCTGAATACTACGAGCAGTACTTC,CASSPAAAPEYYEQYF
NA,TRBD1,TRBJ2-7,TRBV30,TGTGCCTGGAGTAGGAGGACAGGGACGCACGAGCAGTACTTC,CAWSRRTGTHEQYF
NA,TRBD1,TRBJ2-5,TRBV25-1,TGTGCCAGCTCAGGGACAGGGGAGGAGACCCAGTACTTC,CASSGTGEETQYF
NA,TRBD1,TRBJ2-5,TRBV5-1,TGCGCCAGCAGCTTGGTGGGGGACAGGCGAGAGACCCAGTACTTC,CASSLVGDRRETQYF
NA,NA,TRBJ1-1,TRBV19,TGTGCCAGTAGTATTCAGGGAAGCACTGAAGCTTTCTTT,CASSIQGSTEAFF
NA,TRBD1,TRBJ1-5,TRBV6-1,TGTGCCAGCAGTGAAGCGATATTACAGGGGGTGAGAGAGCCCCAGCATTTT,CASSEAILQGVREPQHF
NA,TRBD1,TRBJ2-5,TRBV9,TGTGCCAGCAGCCCGACGACAGGGGAGAGGACCCAGTACTTC,CASSPTTGERTQYF